The rows below give T cell receptor beta chains drawn from one sample of a study of Ad26.COV2.S vaccination and SARS-CoV-2 variants. The repertoire was sequenced with immunoSEQ multiplex PCR; TCRdb's copy has only in-frame clones and lacks some. The sample carries more than 400,000 clones, roughly 91% recorded once. The sample in question was peripheral blood, obtained in a trial of Ad26.COV2.S vaccine versus placebo. All receptors come from a person aged 18-60 years who received the Ad26.COV2.S COVID-19 vaccine or a placebo. The CDR3 runs from the conserved cysteine through the conserved F or W. A D gene is named only where the DNA matches it firmly.

D gene,J gene,V gene,CDR3 DNA,CDR3 protein
NA,TRBJ2-7,TRBV11-1,TGTGCCAGCAGCTTATCAGGGGACGACTTCTCCTACGAGCAGTACTTC,CASSLSGDDFSYEQYF
NA,TRBJ1-1,TRBV18,TGTGCCAGTCAGACACAGAACACTGAAGCTTTCTTT,CASQTQNTEAFF
TRBD1,TRBJ1-4,TRBV30,TGTGCCTGGAGTTTGACAGGGTATGAAAAACTGTTTTTT,CAWSLTGYEKLFF
NA,TRBJ1-2,TRBV28,TGTGCCAGCAGTTTCGGGACCATACCCTATGGCTACACCTTC,CASSFGTIPYGYTF
NA,TRBJ2-2,TRBV28,TGTGCCAGCAGTTTCTTGGGGAGTGGCGGGGAGCTGTTTTTT,CASSFLGSGGELFF
NA,TRBJ2-6,TRBV27,TGTGCCAGCAGTCGAGGGCTAAACTCTGGGGCCAACGTCCTGACTTTC,CASSRGLNSGANVLTF
NA,TRBJ2-3,TRBV6-2/TRBV6-3,TGTGCCAGCAGTCCCAGACGGGTCCACACAGATACGCAGTATTTT,CASSPRRVHTDTQYF
NA,TRBJ2-6,TRBV18,TGTGCCAGCTCACCACGTGAGAGAAGCTCTGGGGCCAACGTCCTGACTTTC,CASSPRERSSGANVLTF
NA,TRBJ2-1,TRBV19,TGTGCCAGTAGTTTCCGGGGGCGGGTGGGGAATGAGCAGTTCTTC,CASSFRGRVGNEQFF
NA,TRBJ2-7,TRBV6-5,TGTGCCAGCAGTTCAAGGAGCTCCTACGAGCAGTACTTC,CASSSRSSYEQYF
NA,TRBJ1-1,TRBV5-4,TGTGCCAGCAGCTTGAGGCGGAACACTGAAGCTTTCTTT,CASSLRRNTEAFF